This T cell receptor beta chain was profiled in a study of T cells in Graves' hyperthyroidism and ophthalmopathy. The germline V gene has CDR1 ENHRY and CDR2 SYGVKD. The CDR3 runs 15 residues. The ends were cut back, 4 bases at V and 0 bases at J, with 11 bases in the middle. Broader study findings: Blood shared most expanded thyroid clonotypes above 0.001. A median roughly 6.6 months before onset, the model predicted ophthalmopathy. Researchers report that a 13 V-J model separated ophthalmopathy from stable hyperthyroidism.

Amplified regions were TCR beta CDR3 sequences from RNA transcripts. Researchers ran a first-round RT-PCR on the TCR CDR3 using the HTBI primer set. TCRdb independently ran MiXCR on the multiplex PCR reads; one entry per CDR3 protein. The data contain roughly 500,000 distinct CDR3 sequences, about 46% of them singletons. In its sample, this clonotype was seen a few times. Its antigen is unknown. The V gene is TRBV10-3, the J gene TRBJ2-3; TRBD2 might be the D (5 bases). The TCR was taken from an adult woman with Graves' disease, either hyperthyroidism or ophthalmopathy (not recorded which). The material sequenced was peripheral blood or thyroid tissue (not recorded which). The CDR3 DNA sequence: TGTGCCATCAGTGCCACGGGGATGAGCACAGATACGCAGTATTTT. Translation gives CAISATGMSTDTQYF.